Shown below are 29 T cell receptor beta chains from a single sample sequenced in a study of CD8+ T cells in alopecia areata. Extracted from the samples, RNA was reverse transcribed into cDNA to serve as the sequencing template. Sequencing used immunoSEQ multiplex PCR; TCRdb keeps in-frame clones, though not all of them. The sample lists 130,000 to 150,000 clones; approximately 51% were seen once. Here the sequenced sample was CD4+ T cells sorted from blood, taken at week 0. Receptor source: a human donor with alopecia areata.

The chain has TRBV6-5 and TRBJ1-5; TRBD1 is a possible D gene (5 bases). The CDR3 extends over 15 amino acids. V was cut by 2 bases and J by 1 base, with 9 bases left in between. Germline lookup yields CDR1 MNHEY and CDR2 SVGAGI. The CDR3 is CASSYGAGSNQPQHF. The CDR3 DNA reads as TGTGCCAGCAGTTACGGGGCAGGGAGCAATCAGCCCCAGCATTTT.

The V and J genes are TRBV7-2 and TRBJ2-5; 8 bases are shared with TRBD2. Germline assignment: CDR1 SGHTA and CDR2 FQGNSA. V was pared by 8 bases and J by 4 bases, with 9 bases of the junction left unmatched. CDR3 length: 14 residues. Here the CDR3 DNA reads TGTGCCAGCGGCCCAGCGGGAGAAATAGAGACCCAGTACTTC. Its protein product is CASGPAGEIETQYF.

CDR3 DNA: TGTGCCAGCAGCTTGAATCCAGCGGGAGGGAACGGGCAGTACTTC. Translating gives CASSLNPAGGNGQYF. The gene calls are TRBV11-2 and TRBJ2-7; 10 bases are a match to TRBD2. Per the germline V gene, CDR1 is SGHAT and CDR2 is FQNNGV. This CDR3 contains 15 residues. Losses at the gene ends were 3 bases for V and 9 bases for J; bases not matched to a gene: 11.

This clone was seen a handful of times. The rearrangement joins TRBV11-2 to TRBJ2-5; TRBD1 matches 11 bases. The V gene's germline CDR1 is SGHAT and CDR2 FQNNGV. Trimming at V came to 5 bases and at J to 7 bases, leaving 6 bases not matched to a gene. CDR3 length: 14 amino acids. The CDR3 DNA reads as TGTGCCAGCAGCGCTGGACAGGGGGCTAGGACCCAGTACTTC. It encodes CASSAGQGARTQYF.

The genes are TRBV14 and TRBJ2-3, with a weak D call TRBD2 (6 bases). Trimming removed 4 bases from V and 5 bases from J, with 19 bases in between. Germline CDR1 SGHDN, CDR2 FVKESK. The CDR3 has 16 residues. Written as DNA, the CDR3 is TGTGCCAGCAGCCCCTTGGCTAGCGATATGGGAGATACGCAGTATTTT. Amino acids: CASSPLASDMGDTQYF.

Here the CDR3 DNA reads TGCAGCGTTAGACAGCAGACTAGCATGGAGACCCAGTACTTC. Its protein is CSVRQQTSMETQYF. The V call is TRBV29-1, the J call TRBJ2-5; 7 bases line up with TRBD2. The V segment lost 5 bases and the J segment 5 bases; nucleotides outside the gene matches: 11. This CDR3 has 14 amino acids. In germline, CDR1 is SQVTM, CDR2 ANQGSEA.

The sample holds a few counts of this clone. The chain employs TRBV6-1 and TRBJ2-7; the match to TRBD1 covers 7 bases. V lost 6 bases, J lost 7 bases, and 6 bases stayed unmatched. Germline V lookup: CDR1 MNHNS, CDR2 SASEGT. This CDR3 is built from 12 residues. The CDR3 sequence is CASRRRQGEQYF. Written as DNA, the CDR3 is TGTGCCAGCAGGCGACGACAGGGAGAGCAGTACTTC.

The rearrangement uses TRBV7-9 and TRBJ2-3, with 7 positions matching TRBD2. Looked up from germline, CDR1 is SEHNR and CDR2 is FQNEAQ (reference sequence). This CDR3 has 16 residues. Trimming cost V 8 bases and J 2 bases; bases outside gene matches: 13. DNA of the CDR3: TGTGCCAGCCAAACCGGGACTATGACGCTCACAGATACGCAGTATTTT. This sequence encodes CASQTGTMTLTDTQYF.

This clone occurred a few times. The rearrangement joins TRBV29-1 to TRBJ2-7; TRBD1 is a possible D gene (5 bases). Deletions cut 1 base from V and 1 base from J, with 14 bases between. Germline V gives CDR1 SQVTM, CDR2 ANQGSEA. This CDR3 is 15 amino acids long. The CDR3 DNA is TGCAGCGTTGAAGTGGGGCGACAATATTCCTACGAGCAGTACTTC. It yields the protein CSVEVGRQYSYEQYF.

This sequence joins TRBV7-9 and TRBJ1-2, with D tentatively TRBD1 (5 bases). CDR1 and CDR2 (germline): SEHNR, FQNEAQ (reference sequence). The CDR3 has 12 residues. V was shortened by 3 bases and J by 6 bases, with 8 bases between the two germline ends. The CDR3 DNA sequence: TGTGCCAGCAGCTTGACAGATGATGGCTACACCTTC. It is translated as CASSLTDDGYTF.

For the CDR3, the DNA is TGTGCCAGCAGAGGAATTCCCAGGGGCTCCACTGAAGCTTTCTTT. This translates into CASRGIPRGSTEAFF. J is TRBJ1-1 and V is TRBV2; maybe TRBD1 (6 bases). Germline CDR1 is SNHLY and CDR2 is FYNNEI. V was clipped by 6 bases and J by 4 bases, with 18 bases between them. CDR3 size: 15 residues.

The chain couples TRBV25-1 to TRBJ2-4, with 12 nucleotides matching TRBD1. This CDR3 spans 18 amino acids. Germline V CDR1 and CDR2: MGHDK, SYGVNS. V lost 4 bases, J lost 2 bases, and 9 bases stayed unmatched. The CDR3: CASSARDRGLVSKNIQYF. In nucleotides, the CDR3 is TGTGCCAGCAGTGCCCGGGACAGGGGGCTGGTGTCCAAAAACATTCAGTACTTC.

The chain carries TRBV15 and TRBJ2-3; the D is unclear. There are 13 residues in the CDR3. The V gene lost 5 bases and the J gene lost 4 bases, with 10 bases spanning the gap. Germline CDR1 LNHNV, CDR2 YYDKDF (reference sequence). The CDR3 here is CATSPTGPDTQYF. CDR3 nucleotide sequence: TGTGCCACCAGCCCGACGGGCCCAGATACGCAGTATTTT.

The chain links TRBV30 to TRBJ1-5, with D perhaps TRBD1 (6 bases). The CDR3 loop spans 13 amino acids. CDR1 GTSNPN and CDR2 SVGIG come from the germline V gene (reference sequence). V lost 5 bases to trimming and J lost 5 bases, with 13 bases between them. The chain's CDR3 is CAWANNRDQPQHF. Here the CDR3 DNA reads TGTGCCTGGGCCAACAACAGGGATCAGCCCCAGCATTTT.

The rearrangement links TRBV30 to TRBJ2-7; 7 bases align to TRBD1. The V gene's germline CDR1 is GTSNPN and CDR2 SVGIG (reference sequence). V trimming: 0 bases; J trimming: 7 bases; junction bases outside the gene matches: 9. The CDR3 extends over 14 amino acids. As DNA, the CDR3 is TGTGCCTGGAGTGTAGGGACAGCCCTGGGGGAGCAGTACTTC. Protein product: CAWSVGTALGEQYF.

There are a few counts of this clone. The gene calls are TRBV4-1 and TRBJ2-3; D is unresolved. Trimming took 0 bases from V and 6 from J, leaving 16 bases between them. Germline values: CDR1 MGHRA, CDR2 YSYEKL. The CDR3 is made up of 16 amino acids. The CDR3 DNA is TGCGCCAGCAGCCAAGATGGAACTCCTACTGAGGATACGCAGTATTTT. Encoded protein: CASSQDGTPTEDTQYF.

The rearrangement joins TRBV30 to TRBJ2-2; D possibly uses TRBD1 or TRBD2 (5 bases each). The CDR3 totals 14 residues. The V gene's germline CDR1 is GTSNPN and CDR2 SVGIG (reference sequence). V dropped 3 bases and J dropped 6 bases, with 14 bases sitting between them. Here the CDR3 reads CAWRRDLTPGELFF. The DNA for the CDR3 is TGTGCCTGGAGACGGGACCTTACTCCCGGGGAGCTGTTTTTT. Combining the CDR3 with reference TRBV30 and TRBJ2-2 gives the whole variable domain SQTIHQWPATLVQPVGSPLSLECTVEGTSNPNLYWYRQAAGRGLQLLFYSVGIGQISSEVPQNLSASRPQDRQFILSSKKLLLSDSGFYLCAWRRDLTPGELFFGEGSRLTVL.

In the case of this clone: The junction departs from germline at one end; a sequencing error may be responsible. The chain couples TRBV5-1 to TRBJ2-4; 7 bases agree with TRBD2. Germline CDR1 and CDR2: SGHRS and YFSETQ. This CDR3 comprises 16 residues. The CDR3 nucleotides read TGCGCCAGCAGTCCAACGGGAGGTGGGGCCAAAAACACTCAGTACTTC. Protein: CASSPTGGGAKNTQYF. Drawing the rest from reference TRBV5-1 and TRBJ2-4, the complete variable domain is KAGVTQTPRYLIKTRGQQVTLSCSPISGHRSVSWYQQTPGQGLQFLFEYFSETQRNKGNFPGRFSGRQFSNSRSEMNVSTLELGDSALYLCASSPTGGGAKNTQYFGAGTRLSVL.

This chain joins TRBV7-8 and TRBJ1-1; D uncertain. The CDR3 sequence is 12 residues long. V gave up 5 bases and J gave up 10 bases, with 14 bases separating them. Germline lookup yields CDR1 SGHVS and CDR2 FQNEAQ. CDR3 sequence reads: CASSATEVGAFF. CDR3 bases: TGTGCCAGCAGCGCCACAGAAGTTGGAGCTTTCTTT.

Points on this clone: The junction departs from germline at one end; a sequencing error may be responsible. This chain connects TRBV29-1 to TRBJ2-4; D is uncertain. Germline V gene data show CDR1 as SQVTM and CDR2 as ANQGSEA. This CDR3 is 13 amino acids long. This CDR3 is CSAEGLAKNIQYF. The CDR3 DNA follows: TGCAGCGCTGAAGGGTTAGCCAAAAACATTCAGTACTTC.

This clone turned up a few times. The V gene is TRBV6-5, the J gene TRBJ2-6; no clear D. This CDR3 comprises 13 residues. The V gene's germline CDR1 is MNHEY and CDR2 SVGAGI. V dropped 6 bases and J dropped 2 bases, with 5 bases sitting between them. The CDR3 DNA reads TGTGCCAGCAGCCCGCCTGGGGCCAACGTCCTGACTTTC. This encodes CASSPPGANVLTF.

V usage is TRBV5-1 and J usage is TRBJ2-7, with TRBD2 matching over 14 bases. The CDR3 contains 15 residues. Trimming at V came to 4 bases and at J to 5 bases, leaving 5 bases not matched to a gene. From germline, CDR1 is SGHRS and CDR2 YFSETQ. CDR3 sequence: CASSPGLAGGHEQYF. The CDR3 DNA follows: TGCGCCAGCAGCCCTGGACTAGCGGGAGGCCACGAGCAGTACTTC.

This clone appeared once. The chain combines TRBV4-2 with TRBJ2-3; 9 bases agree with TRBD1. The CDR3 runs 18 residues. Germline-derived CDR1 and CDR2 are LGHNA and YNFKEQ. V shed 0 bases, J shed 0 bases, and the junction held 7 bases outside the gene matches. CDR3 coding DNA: TGTGCCAGCAGCCAAGACGGACAGGGGCACTCTAGCACAGATACGCAGTATTTT. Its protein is CASSQDGQGHSSTDTQYF.

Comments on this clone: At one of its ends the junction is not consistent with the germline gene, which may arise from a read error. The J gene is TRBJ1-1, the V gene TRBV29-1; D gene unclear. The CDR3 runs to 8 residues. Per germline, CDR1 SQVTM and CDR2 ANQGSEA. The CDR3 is CSVEDHHF. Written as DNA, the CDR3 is TGCAGCGTTGAAGATCATCACTTT. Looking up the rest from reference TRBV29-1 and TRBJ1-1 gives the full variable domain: SAVISQKPSRDICQRGTSLTIQCQVDSQVTMMFWYRQQPGQSLTLIATANQGSEATYESGFVIDKFPISRPNLTFSTLTVSNMSPEDSSIYLCSVEDHHFGQGTRLTVV.

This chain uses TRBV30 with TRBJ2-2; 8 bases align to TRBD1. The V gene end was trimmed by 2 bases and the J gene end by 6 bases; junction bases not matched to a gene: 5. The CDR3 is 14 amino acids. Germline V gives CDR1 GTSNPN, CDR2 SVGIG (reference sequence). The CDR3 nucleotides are TGTGCCTGGAGTAGGGCAGGGGGCTCCGGGGAGCTGTTTTTT. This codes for CAWSRAGGSGELFF.

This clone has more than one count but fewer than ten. Written as DNA, the CDR3 is TGTGCCTGGAGTCCCCGGAGGGTCGCCGGGGAGCTGTTTTTT. Its protein is CAWSPRRVAGELFF. The chain employs TRBV30 and TRBJ2-2; a possible D gene is TRBD2 (6 bases). This CDR3 is 14 amino acids long. Germline loops: CDR1 GTSNPN, CDR2 SVGIG (reference sequence). V lost 2 bases and J 6 bases, leaving 13 bases between the germline ends. Using reference TRBV30 and TRBJ2-2 for the parts outside the CDR3, the full variable domain is SQTIHQWPATLVQPVGSPLSLECTVEGTSNPNLYWYRQAAGRGLQLLFYSVGIGQISSEVPQNLSASRPQDRQFILSSKKLLLSDSGFYLCAWSPRRVAGELFFGEGSRLTVL.

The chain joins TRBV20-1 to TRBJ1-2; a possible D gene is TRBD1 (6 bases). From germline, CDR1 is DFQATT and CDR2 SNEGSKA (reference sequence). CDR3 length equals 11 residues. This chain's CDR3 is CRTPGEEGYTF. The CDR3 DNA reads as TGCAGGACCCCAGGGGAAGAAGGCTACACCTTC.

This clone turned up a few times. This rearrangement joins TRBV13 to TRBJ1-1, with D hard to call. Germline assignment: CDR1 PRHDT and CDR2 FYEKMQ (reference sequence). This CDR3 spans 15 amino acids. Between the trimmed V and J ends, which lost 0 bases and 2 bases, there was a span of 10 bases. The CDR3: CASSLGITFNTEAFF. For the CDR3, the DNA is TGTGCCAGCAGCTTAGGCATTACATTTAACACTGAAGCTTTCTTT.

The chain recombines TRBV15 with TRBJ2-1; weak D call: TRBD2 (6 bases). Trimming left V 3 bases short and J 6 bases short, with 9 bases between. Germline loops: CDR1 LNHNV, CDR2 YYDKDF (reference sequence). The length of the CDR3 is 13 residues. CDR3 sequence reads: CATSSGTPNEQFF. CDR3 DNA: TGTGCCACCAGCAGTGGGACTCCCAATGAGCAGTTCTTC. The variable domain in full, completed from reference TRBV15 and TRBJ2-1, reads DAMVIQNPRYQVTQFGKPVTLSCSQTLNHNVMYWYQQKSSQAPKLLFHYYDKDFNNEADTPDNFQSRRPNTSFCFLDIRSPGLGDTAMYLCATSSGTPNEQFFGPGTRLTVL.